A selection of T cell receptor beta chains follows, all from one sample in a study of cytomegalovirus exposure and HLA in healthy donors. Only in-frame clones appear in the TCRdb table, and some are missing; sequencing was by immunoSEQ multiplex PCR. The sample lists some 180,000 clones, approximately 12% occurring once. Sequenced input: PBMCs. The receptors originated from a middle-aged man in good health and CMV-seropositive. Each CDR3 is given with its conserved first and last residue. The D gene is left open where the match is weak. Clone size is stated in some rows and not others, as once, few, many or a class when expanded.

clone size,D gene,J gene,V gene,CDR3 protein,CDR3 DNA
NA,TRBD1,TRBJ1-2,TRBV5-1,CASSPDRVNGYTF,TGCGCCAGCAGCCCGGACAGGGTTAATGGCTACACCTTC
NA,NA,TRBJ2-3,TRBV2,CASSGQLQRGDTQYF,TGTGCCAGCAGTGGACAGCTTCAAAGGGGAGATACGCAGTATTTT
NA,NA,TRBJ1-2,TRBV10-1,CASRIWLANYGYTF,TGCGCCAGCAGGATATGGCTGGCTAACTATGGCTACACCTTC
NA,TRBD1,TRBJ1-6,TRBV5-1,CASSWDRGGGSPLHF,TGCGCCAGCAGCTGGGACAGGGGGGGTGGTTCACCCCTCCACTTT
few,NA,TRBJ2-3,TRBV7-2,CASSSGVTDTQYF,TGTGCCAGCAGCTCCGGGGTCACAGATACGCAGTATTTT
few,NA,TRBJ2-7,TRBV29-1,CSVEGASYEQYF,TGCAGCGTTGAAGGAGCCTCCTACGAGCAGTACTTC
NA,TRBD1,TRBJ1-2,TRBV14,CASRGGDRDGYTF,TGTGCCAGCAGGGGTGGAGACAGGGATGGCTACACCTTC
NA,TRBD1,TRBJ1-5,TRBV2,CASSWGTGGKGSNQPQHF,TGTGCCAGCAGTTGGGGGACAGGGGGCAAGGGGAGCAATCAGCCCCAGCATTTT
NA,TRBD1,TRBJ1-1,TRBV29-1,CSVVRTTGGNTEAFF,TGCAGCGTTGTAAGGACGACAGGGGGCAACACTGAAGCTTTCTTT
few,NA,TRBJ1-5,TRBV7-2,CASSLVSSGNQPQHF,TGTGCCAGCAGCTTAGTGTCGTCTGGCAATCAGCCCCAGCATTTT
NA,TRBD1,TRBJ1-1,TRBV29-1,CSVVGQGITEAFF,TGCAGCGTGGTAGGACAGGGTATTACTGAAGCTTTCTTT
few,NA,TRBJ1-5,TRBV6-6,CASSYSRGRSNQPQHF,TGTGCCAGCAGTTACTCGAGAGGGCGAAGCAATCAGCCCCAGCATTTT
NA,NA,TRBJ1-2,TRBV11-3,CASSSLNRDGYTF,TGTGCCAGCAGCTCCCTCAACAGGGATGGCTACACCTTC
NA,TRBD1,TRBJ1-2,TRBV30,CAWSGFYGQGKGGYTF,TGTGCCTGGAGTGGATTCTATGGACAGGGAAAGGGGGGCTACACCTTC
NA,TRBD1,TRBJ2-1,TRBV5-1,CASSWSRDSLFF,TGCGCCAGCAGCTGGAGCCGGGACAGCCTGTTCTTC
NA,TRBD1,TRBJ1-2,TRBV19,CASTTYPGQGYYGYTF,TGTGCCAGTACAACTTACCCGGGACAGGGATACTATGGCTACACCTTC
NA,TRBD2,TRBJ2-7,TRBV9,CASSESTSGGLYEQYF,TGTGCCAGCAGCGAGTCGACTAGCGGGGGACTCTACGAGCAGTACTTC
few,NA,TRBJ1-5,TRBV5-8,CASSARGGINQPQHF,TGTGCCAGCAGTGCCAGGGGTGGTATTAATCAGCCCCAGCATTTT